The 5 T cell receptor beta chains reported below all come from one sample, sequenced in a study of vaccination effects on CD4 cells after COVID-19. TCRdb keeps only in-frame clones here, not all; method: immunoSEQ multiplex PCR. The profile shows 42,000 or so clones, around 70% of them singletons. After less than twelve days in culture, the CD4+ T cells were isolated. All study participants received two doses of BNT162b2 or mRNA-1273 vaccine. Which antigens these TCRs recognize remains unknown. The starting material was CD4+ T cells from PBMCs cultured without peptide, obtained after COVID-19 vaccination. The receptors originated from a human donor who received a COVID-19 vaccine.

The chain couples TRBV5-1 to TRBJ2-5; 8 positions agree with TRBD1. Per germline, CDR1 SGHRS and CDR2 YFSETQ. The CDR3 totals 14 residues. V shed 5 bases and J 5 bases; nucleotides not matched to a gene: 8. The CDR3 here is CASRGEDRAETQYF. The DNA of the CDR3 is TGCGCCAGCAGGGGGGAGGACAGGGCGGAGACCCAGTACTTC.

This clone turned up a few times. The CDR3 region is CASGDRGLAGGAADTQYF. In nucleotides, the CDR3 is TGTGCTAGTGGCGATCGGGGACTAGCGGGAGGGGCGGCAGATACGCAGTATTTT. The chain uses TRBV12-5 and TRBJ2-3, with 16 bases aligning to TRBD2. This CDR3 is 18 amino acids long. Looked up from germline, CDR1 is LGHNT and CDR2 is FRNRAP. The V segment lost 6 bases and the J segment 4 bases; nucleotides outside the gene matches: 10.

This clone came up a few times. The genes are TRBV7-9 and TRBJ2-7; a possible D gene is TRBD1 (7 bases). V was clipped by 5 bases and J by 1 base, with 18 bases between them. This CDR3 contains 16 residues. Germline assignment: CDR1 SEHNR and CDR2 FQNEAQ (reference sequence). The CDR3 nucleotides read TGTGCCAGCAGCCAAGTAGGCGGGACAGCATCCTACGAGCAGTACTTC. This translates into CASSQVGGTASYEQYF.

This chain joins TRBV27 and TRBJ2-3; TRBD2 agrees at 8 bases. Germline V gene sequence: CDR1 MNHEY, CDR2 SMNVEV (reference sequence). V lost 7 bases to trimming and J lost 5 bases; unmatched junction nucleotides: 11. The CDR3 runs 15 residues. CDR3: CASINTGGGLDTQYF. CDR3 DNA: TGTGCCAGCATTAACACGGGCGGGGGGTTAGATACGCAGTATTTT.

V usage is TRBV19 and J usage is TRBJ1-1; D is possibly TRBD1 (6 bases). Deletions cut 6 bases from V and 4 bases from J, with 12 bases between. This CDR3 has 13 amino acids. CDR1 is LNHDA, CDR2 SQIVND, per germline (reference sequence). This CDR3 is CASRTQGITEAFF. The CDR3 bases are TGTGCCAGTAGAACCCAGGGGATCACTGAAGCTTTCTTT.